These T cell receptor beta chains were read from a single sample in a study of CD8 T cells in ankylosing spondylitis. TCRdb re-derived calls from the 5' RACE reads in MiXCR, one entry per CDR3 protein. The sample lists more than 650,000 distinct CDR3 sequences, about 12% occurring once. Sequences were obtained from blood, either unsorted or a sorted T cell fraction (not recorded which). Receptor source: a male donor with ankylosing spondylitis. Each CDR3 is given with its conserved first and last residue. The order of the fields is V gene, clone size, D gene, CDR3 length, J gene, CDR3 DNA, CDR3 protein. D genes are given only for firm matches. Some rows have no size entry. The others give once, few or many, or a class for an expanded clone.

TRBV5-6	few	-	14	TRBJ1-5	TGTGCCAGCTCCAAGGGGAGGGGCAATCAGCCCCAGCATTTT	CASSKGRGNQPQHF
TRBV24-1	-	TRBD1	15	TRBJ2-7	TGTGCCACCAGTGATCCCGGGACAGGGGAGAACGAGCAGTACTTC	CATSDPGTGENEQYF
TRBV20-1	few	TRBD1	12	TRBJ2-3	TGCAGTGGTAAACAGGGGGGAGATACGCAGTATTTT	CSGKQGGDTQYF
TRBV20-1	-	TRBD1	14	TRBJ2-7	TGCAGTGCTAGCGGGGACAGGGTTTCCTACGAGCAGTACTTC	CSASGDRVSYEQYF
TRBV5-1	few	-	14	TRBJ2-7	TGCGCCAGCAGAGCGACAGCCAGCTCCTACGAGCAGTACTTC	CASRATASSYEQYF
TRBV20-1	few	-	12	TRBJ2-7	TGCAGTGCTAGTAGCGCGGTGGGAAAGCAGTACTTC	CSASSAVGKQYF
TRBV27	-	-	13	TRBJ1-2	TGTGCCAGCAGTTTTCGGGGCTACGATGGCTACACCTTC	CASSFRGYDGYTF
TRBV7-8	few	-	13	TRBJ2-7	TGTGCCAGCAGCCTCCAGAGGGCCTACGAGCAGTACTTC	CASSLQRAYEQYF
TRBV6-1	many	TRBD1	16	TRBJ1-1	TGTGCCAGCGTAACCGGGACAGGGGCGATGAACACTGAAGCTTTCTTT	CASVTGTGAMNTEAFF
TRBV5-4	few	-	13	TRBJ2-7	TGTGCCAGCAGCTCCCGGATGGGTTACGAGCAGTACTTC	CASSSRMGYEQYF
TRBV12-3/TRBV12-4	few	TRBD1	12	TRBJ1-1	TGTGCCAGCTCTCTTCTCCAGGGGGGGGCTTTCTTT	CASSLLQGGAFF
TRBV7-9	many	-	13	TRBJ2-5	TGTGCCAGCAGCTTTATAGGGGAAGAGACCCAGTACTTC	CASSFIGEETQYF
TRBV3-1	-	TRBD1	14	TRBJ2-2	TGTGCCAGCAGCCAAGGACAGGGCAGCGGGGAGCTGTTTTTT	CASSQGQGSGELFF
TRBV10-3	-	TRBD1	16	TRBJ1-5	TGTGCCATCAGTGAGACGCCCGGGACAGCAAATCAGCCCCAGCATTTT	CAISETPGTANQPQHF
TRBV20-1	-	-	15	TRBJ1-4	TGCAGTGCTAGAGTTCCCAGGGATCTGGGTGAAAAACTGTTTTTT	CSARVPRDLGEKLFF
TRBV20-1	many	-	13	TRBJ2-5	TGCAGTGCCCGAACCTTCCGTGGGGAGACCCAGTACTTC	CSARTFRGETQYF
TRBV29-1	many	-	14	TRBJ2-1	TGCAGCGCCGGAGGCGGGGGCCGTTACAATGAGCAGTTCTTC	CSAGGGGRYNEQFF
TRBV12-3/TRBV12-4	many	-	12	TRBJ1-2	TGTGCCAGCAGTTGGCGGGGAGGAGGCTACACCTTC	CASSWRGGGYTF
TRBV10-3	many	TRBD1	13	TRBJ1-1	TGTGCCATCAGGACAGGGATGAACACTGAAGCTTTCTTT	CAIRTGMNTEAFF
TRBV4-3	-	-	14	TRBJ1-1	TGCGCCAGCAGCAAAGACGTGAGGGGGACTGAAGCTTTCTTT	CASSKDVRGTEAFF
TRBV6-2/TRBV6-3	-	-	15	TRBJ2-5	TGTGCCAGCAGTTATGCGGGGAATGTTTGGGAGACCCAGTACTTC	CASSYAGNVWETQYF
TRBV28	-	-	16	TRBJ2-6	TGTGCCAGCAGTTTAATCCAGGGGGGAGGGGCCAACGTCCTGACTTTC	CASSLIQGGGANVLTF
TRBV7-9	few	-	14	TRBJ1-1	TGTGCCAGCAGCTTCTCGTTCAGAATCACTGAAGCTTTCTTT	CASSFSFRITEAFF
TRBV10-3	-	-	18	TRBJ1-3	TGTGCCATCAGCGAGAGAGGCTTGGGGCAGATCTCTGGAAACACCATATATTTT	CAISERGLGQISGNTIYF
TRBV4-1	-	-	14	TRBJ1-6	TGCGCCAGCAGCCAACCAGTTTATAATTCACCCCTCCACTTT	CASSQPVYNSPLHF
TRBV29-1	many	TRBD1	14	TRBJ1-5	TGCAGCGCCCTCAGCGGACAGGGCACTCAGCCCCAGCATTTT	CSALSGQGTQPQHF
TRBV18	many	TRBD2	15	TRBJ2-5	TGTGCCAGCTCACCACGACTAGCGGTTCAAGAGACCCAGTACTTC	CASSPRLAVQETQYF
TRBV10-2	many	-	14	TRBJ2-1	TGCGCCAGCAGTCTTTCGACCACCTACAATGAGCAGTTCTTC	CASSLSTTYNEQFF
TRBV24-1	few	-	15	TRBJ1-1	TGTGCCACCAGAGGACGGGCCGCAGATGGCACTGAAGCTTTCTTT	CATRGRAADGTEAFF
TRBV10-2	few	-	11	TRBJ2-1	TGCGCCAGCAGTGATTGGGGAGAGCAGTTCTTC	CASSDWGEQFF
TRBV20-1	many	-	14	TRBJ2-5	TGCAGTGCTAGAGATCTCCGGGGGCTACAGACCCAGTACTTC	CSARDLRGLQTQYF
TRBV12-3/TRBV12-4	many	TRBD1	15	TRBJ2-3	TGTGCCAGCAAGCCCGGGACAGGGGGGTCGGATACGCAGTATTTT	CASKPGTGGSDTQYF
TRBV29-1	-	-	14	TRBJ2-1	TGCAGCGTCGCAGCGTTACGACAGGACAATGAGCAGTTCTTC	CSVAALRQDNEQFF
TRBV20-1	many	TRBD2	15	TRBJ2-7	TGCAGTGCTAGGTTCCTAGCGGGTCTATCCTACGAGCAGTACTTC	CSARFLAGLSYEQYF
TRBV5-1	many	-	15	TRBJ2-7	TGCGCCAGCAGCTTGGATCCCACGAGCCCCTACGAGCAGTACTTC	CASSLDPTSPYEQYF
TRBV12-3/TRBV12-4	few	TRBD1	14	TRBJ1-6	TGTGCCAGCAGCCGTCCCGGGACAGGGTCACCCCTCCACTTT	CASSRPGTGSPLHF
TRBV18	-	-	14	TRBJ2-7	TGTGCCAGCTCACCATCCAGGGGAGGTTACGAGCAGTACTTC	CASSPSRGGYEQYF
TRBV10-3	-	TRBD1	15	TRBJ1-4	TGTGCCATCAGCGGGACAGGGGGCTTCGACGAAAAACTGTTTTTT	CAISGTGGFDEKLFF
TRBV11-2	-	-	14	TRBJ2-1	TGTGCCAGCATCGACCTCCGGAGATTCAATGAGCAGTTCTTC	CASIDLRRFNEQFF
TRBV5-1	few	TRBD1	16	TRBJ2-3	TGCGCCAGCAGCCCTCGACAGGGGGATGACACAGATACGCAGTATTTT	CASSPRQGDDTDTQYF
TRBV20-1	-	TRBD1	15	TRBJ2-7	TGCAGTGCTAGACCCGGGACAGGGGGCACCTACGAGCAGTACTTC	CSARPGTGGTYEQYF
TRBV29-1	-	TRBD1	13	TRBJ2-7	TGCAGCGCGGGACAGGGGGCCCCCTACGAGCAGTACTTC	CSAGQGAPYEQYF